The 25 T cell receptor beta chains in this list originate from one sample, sequenced in a study of response to subunit inactivated influenza vaccine. TCRdb analysed the RT-PCR reads with MiXCR anew, one entry per CDR3 protein. The top ten hold over 10% of the sample, which has about half a million distinct CDR3 sequences, less than 10% seen once. The sequencing here drew on PBMCs from blood, taken about 23 months after vaccination. Receptor source: a man aged 50-75 years who received an inactivated influenza vaccine.

This clonotype was counted between two and nine times. The rearrangement joins TRBV4-1 to TRBJ2-7; D uncertain. V was clipped by 3 bases and J by 2 bases, with 11 bases between them. The CDR3 is 14 amino acids. Looked up from germline, CDR1 is MGHRA and CDR2 is YSYEKL. CDR3 sequence: CASSQDPSAYEQYF. In DNA form, the CDR3 reads TGCGCCAGCAGCCAGGACCCCTCGGCCTACGAGCAGTACTTC.

For the CDR3, the DNA is TGCAGGCCCGGGACAGGGTTGACCGGGGAGCTGTTTTTT. Translation gives CRPGTGLTGELFF. The chain uses TRBV29-1 and TRBJ2-2; 9 bases match TRBD1. The germline CDR1 and CDR2 sequences are SQVTM and ANQGSEA. This CDR3 is 13 amino acids long.

The chain has TRBV3-1 and TRBJ2-5; 11 nucleotides align to TRBD2. V shed 10 bases, J shed 1 base, and the junction held 5 bases outside the gene matches. CDR3 length equals 14 residues. Germline V gene data show CDR1 as LGHDT and CDR2 as YNNKEL (reference sequence). The CDR3 DNA follows: TGTGCCACTCGACTAGCGGGGTCCCAAGAGACCCAGTACTTC. Its protein is CATRLAGSQETQYF.

This clonotype showed up just a few times. This chain joins TRBV29-1 and TRBJ2-1, with TRBD1 identical over 10 bases. The CDR3 has 13 amino acids. Germline values: CDR1 SQVTM, CDR2 ANQGSEA. With V trimmed by 5 bases and J by 3 bases, 1 base remained unmatched. CDR3 loop: CSVRTGGYNEQFF. In nucleotides, the CDR3 is TGCAGCGTTAGGACAGGGGGCTACAATGAGCAGTTCTTC.

The table lists this clonotype with a few counts. The V call is TRBV5-1, the J call TRBJ2-2; tentatively, D is TRBD2 (6 bases). Trimming cost V 4 bases and J 4 bases, with 11 bases left between them. The CDR3 spans 14 residues. The germline V gene has CDR1 SGHRS and CDR2 YFSETQ. The CDR3 DNA follows: TGCGCCAGCAGCCCGATGGGGGGCACCGGGGAGCTGTTTTTT. This codes for CASSPMGGTGELFF.

The CDR3: CSARDRVYQPQHF. CDR3 DNA: TGCAGTGCTAGAGACAGGGTATATCAGCCCCAGCATTTT. V gene TRBV20-1 combines with J gene TRBJ1-5; possible D gene TRBD1, 5 bases. CDR3 size: 13 residues. Trimming cost V 0 bases and J 5 bases, with 8 bases left between them. The germline gives CDR1 DFQATT, CDR2 SNEGSKA (reference sequence).

This clonotype has ten or more counts. This chain connects TRBV29-1 to TRBJ2-7; 8 bases are shared with TRBD2. Unmatched junction bases numbered 12, after V lost 0 bases and J lost 2 bases. The CDR3 runs to 17 residues. The germline V gene encodes CDR1 SQVTM and CDR2 ANQGSEA. The CDR3 sequence: CSVEENVGRAGPYEQYF. CDR3 nucleotide sequence: TGCAGCGTTGAAGAGAATGTCGGGAGGGCCGGTCCCTACGAGCAGTACTTC.

J is TRBJ1-2 and V is TRBV25-1; TRBD1 matches at 7 bases. From germline, CDR1 is MGHDK and CDR2 SYGVNS. V shed 5 bases, J shed 8 bases, and the junction held 5 bases outside the gene matches. The CDR3 extends over 12 amino acids. For the CDR3, the DNA is TGTGCCAGCAGTCGACAGGGTCGGGGCTACACCTTC. Translating it yields CASSRQGRGYTF.

V and J are TRBV18 and TRBJ1-3, with D tentatively TRBD1 (6 bases). Germline V CDR1 and CDR2: KGHSH, LQKENI. This CDR3 has 15 amino acids. V was shortened by 3 bases and J by 4 bases, with 13 bases between the two germline ends. CDR3 sequence: CASSPPWTEGNTIYF. The CDR3 DNA follows: TGTGCCAGCTCACCGCCTTGGACAGAAGGAAACACCATATATTTT.

This clonotype was counted only a few times. The V gene is TRBV7-9, the J gene TRBJ2-5; D is undetermined. V was shortened by 6 bases and J by 5 bases, with 7 bases between the two germline ends. The CDR3 has 11 amino acids. From germline, CDR1 is SEHNR and CDR2 FQNEAQ (reference sequence). As DNA, the CDR3 is TGTGCCAGCAGTATCTGGGAGACCCAGTACTTC. Translating gives CASSIWETQYF.

The sample holds a few counts of this clonotype. J is TRBJ2-1 and V is TRBV6-1; D may be TRBD1 (5 bases). Trimming cost V 6 bases and J 3 bases, with 15 bases left between them. In germline, CDR1 is MNHNS, CDR2 SASEGT. The CDR3 runs 15 residues. CDR3 nucleotide sequence: TGTGCCAGCAGGCATCTAGGACAAAACTACAATGAGCAGTTCTTC. Its translation is CASRHLGQNYNEQFF.

This clonotype was observed at least ten times. The genes are TRBV12-5 and TRBJ2-2; TRBD1 matches 8 bases. The CDR3 is 17 amino acids. Germline V lookup: CDR1 LGHNT, CDR2 FRNRAP. The junction had 9 bases not matched to a gene; V was cut back by 6 bases and J by 0 bases. CDR3 coding DNA: TGTGCTAGTGGCCGAGACAGGGGACTCGCGAACACCGGGGAGCTGTTTTTT. Residues: CASGRDRGLANTGELFF. Complete variable domain (other parts from reference TRBV12-5 and TRBJ2-2): DARVTQTPRHKVTEMGQEVTMRCQPILGHNTVFWYRQTMMQGLELLAYFRNRAPLDDSGMPKDRFSAEMPDATLATLKIQPSEPRDSAVYFCASGRDRGLANTGELFFGEGSRLTVL.

V usage is TRBV9 and J usage is TRBJ2-1; 7 bases fit TRBD2. Unmatched junction bases numbered 2, after V lost 0 bases and J lost 2 bases. Germline CDR1 is SGDLS and CDR2 is YYNGEE. This CDR3 has 15 amino acids. The CDR3 here is CASSVGAGTYNEQFF. CDR3 nucleotides: TGTGCCAGCAGCGTAGGAGCGGGAACCTACAATGAGCAGTTCTTC.

V usage is TRBV5-1 and J usage is TRBJ2-3; possible D gene TRBD1, 5 bases. The CDR3 covers 14 residues. Deletions cut 0 bases from V and 6 bases from J, with 11 bases between. From germline, CDR1 is SGHRS and CDR2 YFSETQ. This CDR3 reads CASSLGQQGDTQYF. CDR3 bases: TGCGCCAGCAGCTTGGGACAGCAAGGGGATACGCAGTATTTT.

The table lists this clonotype with many counts. The V call is TRBV28, the J call TRBJ2-1; TRBD2 matches 7 bases. Trimming took 2 bases from V and 2 from J; bases not matched to a gene: 6. From germline, CDR1 is MDHEN and CDR2 SYDVKM. This CDR3 has 16 amino acids. The CDR3 loop reads CASSLVASGPYNEQFF. The CDR3 coding sequence is TGTGCCAGCAGTTTAGTGGCTAGCGGCCCCTACAATGAGCAGTTCTTC.

This clonotype was observed once. As DNA, the CDR3 is TGTGCCACCCAGACTAGCGGGAGTTTCCCCGGAGAGACCCAGTACTTC. Translating gives CATQTSGSFPGETQYF. V and J are TRBV10-3 and TRBJ2-5; 12 positions agree with TRBD2. Per the germline V gene, CDR1 is ENHRY and CDR2 is SYGVKD. V gave up 10 bases and J gave up 4 bases; unmatched junction bases: 13. The CDR3 has 16 amino acids.

This clonotype occurred many times. The chain employs TRBV7-9 and TRBJ2-1; 13 positions agree with TRBD2. With V trimmed by 5 bases and J by 8 bases, 9 bases remained unmatched. Germline CDR1 reads SEHNR; CDR2 reads FQNEAQ (reference sequence). There are 16 residues in the CDR3. The CDR3 region is CASSPRTSGSIYEQFF. The CDR3 nucleotides read TGTGCCAGCAGCCCTAGGACTAGCGGGAGCATCTATGAGCAGTTCTTC. Based on the CDR3 plus reference TRBV7-9 and TRBJ2-1, the full variable domain is DTGVSQNPRHKITKRGQNVTFRCDPISEHNRLYWYRQTLGQGPEFLTYFQNEAQLEKSRLLSDRFSAERPKGSFSTLEIQRTEQGDSAMYLCASSPRTSGSIYEQFFGPGTRLTVL.

This clonotype was picked up many times. The chain has TRBV28 and TRBJ2-1; TRBD2 matches at 12 bases. The CDR3 extends over 13 amino acids. The V and J ends lost 5 bases and 15 bases, in that order; junction bases with no gene match: 8. Germline CDR1 MDHEN, CDR2 SYDVKM. CDR3 DNA: TGTGCCAGCAGTATCCCTACTAGCGGGGGGCCGTTCTTC. Translated: CASSIPTSGGPFF.

This clonotype was counted only a few times. The chain joins TRBV5-1 to TRBJ1-2; unclear D gene. The CDR3 totals 16 residues. The V end was cut by 4 bases, the J end by 7 bases, with 23 bases between. The germline gives CDR1 SGHRS, CDR2 YFSETQ. The CDR3 loop reads CASSLLRPRTVTGYTF. CDR3 nucleotide sequence: TGCGCCAGCAGCCTGTTACGACCAAGGACGGTGACTGGCTACACCTTC.

The chain has TRBV5-1 and TRBJ1-1; 7 bases match TRBD1. Germline V gene data show CDR1 as SGHRS and CDR2 as YFSETQ. The CDR3 totals 16 residues. With V trimmed by 0 bases and J by 1 base, 6 bases remained unmatched. The CDR3 DNA follows: TGCGCCAGCAGCTTGGCCTACAGGGGCTCGAACACTGAAGCTTTCTTT. Its protein is CASSLAYRGSNTEAFF.

This clonotype was counted a few times. The V gene is TRBV20-1, the J gene TRBJ2-7; D may be TRBD2 (5 bases). V lost 3 bases to trimming and J lost 8 bases, with 17 bases between them. CDR1 is DFQATT, CDR2 SNEGSKA, per germline (reference sequence). The CDR3 has 13 amino acids. The chain's CDR3 is CSASNRAGKKQYF. CDR3 coding DNA: TGCAGTGCTAGCAATCGTGCGGGTAAGAAGCAGTACTTC.

This clonotype came up a few times. The chain joins TRBV7-3 to TRBJ2-3; 8 nucleotides line up with TRBD2. Germline V gene data show CDR1 as SGHTA and CDR2 as FQGTGA. The CDR3 sequence is 15 residues long. V dropped 0 bases and J dropped 9; count of bases not matched to a gene: 8. Here the CDR3 reads CASSLTAGGGSTQYF. Written as DNA, the CDR3 is TGTGCCAGCAGCTTAACCGCGGGAGGAGGTTCCACGCAGTATTTT.

The chain uses TRBV27 and TRBJ2-3; D not resolved. This CDR3 has 13 amino acids. Trimming stripped 3 bases from V and 2 bases from J, with 6 bases between. Germline loops: CDR1 MNHEY, CDR2 SMNVEV (reference sequence). The CDR3: CASSFKITDTQYF. The DNA for the CDR3 is TGTGCCAGCAGTTTTAAGATCACAGATACGCAGTATTTT.

The rearrangement links TRBV6-1 to TRBJ2-1; 9 bases match TRBD2. V was pared by 7 bases and J by 2 bases, with 6 bases of the junction left unmatched. In germline, CDR1 is MNHNS, CDR2 SASEGT. This CDR3 comprises 15 residues. DNA of the CDR3: TGTGCCAGCACCATGACTAGCGGTCCCTACAATGAGCAGTTCTTC. This codes for CASTMTSGPYNEQFF.

V is TRBV5-1 and J is TRBJ2-1; TRBD1 matches at 7 bases. The CDR3 length is 14 residues. From germline, CDR1 is SGHRS and CDR2 YFSETQ. With V trimmed by 0 bases and J by 9 bases, 6 bases remained unmatched. CDR3 residues: CASSLDTGASEQFF. The CDR3 nucleotides are TGCGCCAGCAGCTTGGATACAGGGGCGAGTGAGCAGTTCTTC.